This T cell receptor (beta chain) was recovered during a study of CD8+CD57+ T cells in acquired aplastic anemia. By flow cytometry, patients selected for sequencing had shown an expansion of CD8+CD57+ cells. Germline CDR1 reads SGHTA; CDR2 reads FQGTGA. The germline V and J ends were trimmed by 2 bases and 0 bases, with 16 bases remaining between them. The CDR3 is 17 amino acids. The template for TCR beta VDJ and CDR3 sequence profiling was genomic DNA. Via MiXCR, TCRdb re-called the reads, giving one row per CDR3 protein. This table has some 170,000 distinct CDR3 sequences, about 45% appearing once. At least ten counts were recorded for this clonotype.

The sequence was collected from a human donor with aplastic anemia. The chain has TRBV7-3 and TRBJ1-1, with D hard to call. Specimen: sorted CD4+, CD8+, or CD8+CD57+ T cells (not recorded which) from PBMCs. CDR3 coding DNA: TGTGCCAGCAGCTTATCCCCCCCTATGGATTTGAACACTGAAGCTTTCTTT. It encodes CASSLSPPMDLNTEAFF.